This T cell receptor beta chain was retrieved from a study of blood T cell repertoires in COVID-19. Libraries were prepared by immunoSEQ multiplex PCR; TCRdb keeps only in-frame clonotypes and omits some of them. The sample contains 150,000 to 200,000 clones, over 75% of which appear only once. Germline CDR1 is SGHVS and CDR2 is FNYEAQ. V lost 5 bases and J 4 bases, leaving 12 bases between the germline ends. The CDR3 covers 15 residues. The source is a woman aged 18-29 years who had recovered from COVID-19. Source material: PBMCs or T cells enriched from blood (not recorded which). This chain joins TRBV7-6 and TRBJ1-6; D is possibly TRBD1 (5 bases). DNA for the CDR3: TGTGCCAGCAGCCCGGAGGGGCTTTATAATTCACCCCTCCACTTT. This sequence encodes CASSPEGLYNSPLHF.